This T cell receptor beta chain was captured in a study of technical replicates of blood from a handful of donors. The V end was cut by 4 bases, the J end by 7 bases, with 20 bases between. Germline values: CDR1 SGHRS, CDR2 YFSETQ. This CDR3 has 15 amino acids. The repertoire was sequenced with immunoSEQ multiplex PCR; TCRdb's copy has only in-frame clones and lacks some. The sample has some 77,000 clones, approximately 83% seen once; the top ten hold around 4.8%. This receptor was identified in a human donor in good health. Some clones in this sample may be carry-over from other donors' samples. Source material: PBMCs. The V and J genes are TRBV5-1 and TRBJ2-5, with D perhaps TRBD2 (5 bases). The CDR3 spells CASSLGSLGDGTQYF. The DNA of the CDR3 is TGCGCCAGCAGCCTTGGGTCGCTGGGAGACGGGACCCAGTACTTC.